A selection of T cell receptor beta chains follows, all from one sample in a study of OX40 agonist ivuxolimab in advanced cancers. The method was immunoSEQ multiplex PCR; TCRdb's version includes in-frame clones alone and lacks a portion of them. The repertoire holds 76,000 or so clones, with over 75% as singletons. Sample: CD4+ or CD8+ T cells sorted from blood, taken in a trial of the OX40 agonist ivuxolimab. Source of these receptors: an adult with an advanced solid tumor such as melanoma, head and neck, liver or kidney cancer. The CDR3 runs from the conserved cysteine through the conserved F or W. The D gene is left open where the match is weak. Where a row states a size, it is once, few, many or the class of an expanded clone; other rows omit it.

d_call	clone_size	v_call	cdr3_length	j_call	cdr3_aa	cdr3_nt
TRBD2	.	TRBV9	13	TRBJ2-7	CASSERGRGEQYF	TGTGCCAGCTCCGAGCGGGGGAGGGGCGAGCAGTACTTC
.	.	TRBV6-1	11	TRBJ2-1	CASSELNEQFF	TGTGCCAGCAGTGAACTGAATGAGCAGTTCTTC
.	.	TRBV27	12	TRBJ1-2	CASSGGSYGYTF	TGTGCCAGCAGCGGCGGGAGCTATGGCTACACCTTC
TRBD1	.	TRBV6-5	13	TRBJ1-1	CASTRTGVTEAFF	TGTGCCAGCACGAGGACAGGGGTTACTGAAGCTTTCTTT
TRBD2	.	TRBV9	16	TRBJ2-1	CASTGISGGAWDEQFF	TGTGCCAGCACCGGAATTAGCGGGGGGGCCTGGGATGAGCAGTTCTTC
.	.	TRBV6-5	13	TRBJ1-2	CASGSLPNYGYTF	TGTGCCAGCGGGAGCTTGCCTAACTATGGCTACACCTTC
.	.	TRBV30	14	TRBJ2-7	CAWTRGGGFYEQYF	TGTGCCTGGACCCGGGGCGGCGGATTCTACGAGCAGTACTTC
.	.	TRBV11-2	17	TRBJ2-3	CASSLDGGRVGRDTQYF	TGTGCCAGCAGCTTAGATGGGGGGCGCGTAGGCCGCGATACGCAGTATTTT
TRBD2	.	TRBV6-5	15	TRBJ2-7	CASRKGLGASYEQYF	TGTGCCAGCAGAAAGGGACTAGGGGCGTCCTACGAGCAGTACTTC
TRBD2	.	TRBV11-2	15	TRBJ2-7	CASSLAAGGPFEQYF	TGTGCCAGCAGCTTAGCTGCGGGAGGGCCGTTCGAGCAGTACTTC
.	.	TRBV19	15	TRBJ2-7	CASSIIAGSSYEQYF	TGTGCCAGTAGTATCATCGCGGGTTCCTCCTACGAGCAGTACTTC
.	.	TRBV7-2	18	TRBJ1-5	CASSLVGRDSARNQPQHF	TGTGCCAGCAGCTTAGTAGGTCGCGACAGTGCGAGGAATCAGCCCCAGCATTTT
TRBD1	.	TRBV9	18	TRBJ2-3	CASSVGYGQGGRTDTQYF	TGTGCCAGCAGCGTGGGCTACGGACAGGGAGGTAGGACAGATACGCAGTATTTT
.	.	TRBV7-2	12	TRBJ2-7	CASSEGLGEQYF	TGTGCCAGCAGCGAGGGTTTGGGGGAGCAGTACTTC
.	.	TRBV4-3	17	TRBJ1-6	CASSQESPNRDNSPLHF	TGCGCCAGCAGCCAAGAGTCCCCTAACAGGGACAATTCACCCCTCCACTTT
TRBD2	few	TRBV19	15	TRBJ2-5	CASSNPVSGTETQYF	TGTGCCAGTAGTAACCCTGTTAGCGGGACTGAGACCCAGTACTTC
.	.	TRBV18	11	TRBJ2-1	CASSPDNEQFF	TGTGCCAGCTCACCAGACAATGAGCAGTTCTTC
.	.	TRBV11-3	14	TRBJ2-1	CASSLRGGTNEQFF	TGTGCCAGCAGCTTAAGGGGCGGGACCAATGAGCAGTTCTTC
TRBD2	.	TRBV7-2	15	TRBJ2-1	CASSLEPGGYNEQFF	TGTGCCAGCAGCTTAGAGCCGGGGGGATACAATGAGCAGTTCTTC
TRBD2	.	TRBV18	20	TRBJ2-7	CASSLRSTSGRSRGSYEQYF	TGTGCCAGCTCCCTCCGGTCGACTAGCGGGAGGTCCCGTGGATCCTACGAGCAGTACTTC
TRBD1	.	TRBV18	13	TRBJ1-1	CASSGTGDTEAFF	TGTGCCAGCTCAGGGACAGGGGACACTGAAGCTTTCTTT
TRBD1	.	TRBV19	17	TRBJ1-6	CASSWDRSSSYNSPLHF	TGTGCCAGTAGCTGGGACAGGTCGAGCTCCTATAATTCACCCCTCCACTTT